One TCR beta chain is described in this entry. The data are from a study of OX40 agonist ivuxolimab in advanced cancers. Germline-derived CDR1 and CDR2 are KGHSH and LQKENI. This CDR3 region has 15 residues. Deletions cut 4 bases from V and 8 bases from J, with 15 bases between. Using immunoSEQ multiplex PCR, the repertoire was profiled, and TCRdb retains in-frame clones only, with some absent. The data contain roughly 87,000 clones, roughly 91% of them singletons. The sequencing used CD4+ or CD8+ T cells sorted from blood, collected in a trial of the OX40 agonist ivuxolimab. The V call is TRBV18, the J call TRBJ1-6; TRBD1 might be the D (6 bases). This sequence originates from an adult with an advanced solid tumor such as melanoma, head and neck, liver or kidney cancer. The CDR3 DNA reads as TGTGCCAGCTCACTCCACAAGCCAGGGGATTCACCCCTCCACTTT. This gives the protein CASSLHKPGDSPLHF.